The rows below give T cell receptor beta chains drawn from one sample of a study of T cell changes during pregnancy in multiple sclerosis. Produced via immunoSEQ multiplex PCR; TCRdb's table is partial and in-frame only. This table has under 45,000 clones, approximately 92% appearing once. The specimen was CD4+ T cells from peripheral blood mononuclear cells, collected in the third trimester of pregnancy. The origin of the receptors is a female donor in good health, enrolled as a control in a pregnancy study. Both conserved end residues are part of each CDR3. D genes are given only for firm matches. Not every row has a clone size; where given, it reads once, few, many or a size class.

v_call	j_call	cdr3_length	d_call	clone_size	cdr3_aa	cdr3_nt
TRBV7-3	TRBJ1-1	14	.	.	CASSSGRGSTEAFF	TGTGCCAGCAGCTCAGGAAGGGGATCCACTGAAGCTTTCTTT
TRBV30	TRBJ1-3	14	TRBD1	.	CAWSGGSSGNTIYF	TGTGCCTGGTCAGGGGGATCCTCTGGAAACACCATATATTTT
TRBV7-8	TRBJ2-7	16	TRBD1	.	CASSLARTGGAGEQYF	TGTGCCAGCAGCTTAGCGAGGACAGGGGGGGCAGGCGAGCAGTACTTC
TRBV7-2	TRBJ1-4	17	.	.	CASSLGWVGYPNEKLFF	TGTGCCAGCAGCTTAGGGTGGGTCGGGTACCCTAATGAAAAACTGTTTTTT
TRBV7-2	TRBJ1-2	13	TRBD1	.	CASRRQGNYGYTF	TGTGCCAGCCGCCGACAGGGCAACTATGGCTACACCTTC
TRBV5-4	TRBJ2-2	16	TRBD2	.	CASSPTSGGHTGELFF	TGTGCCAGCAGCCCGACTAGCGGGGGGCACACCGGGGAGCTGTTTTTT
TRBV5-4	TRBJ1-2	15	.	.	CASSLAGRGDYGYTF	TGTGCCAGCAGCTTGGCCGGACGGGGGGACTATGGCTACACCTTC
TRBV28	TRBJ1-2	15	TRBD1	.	CASSSRQGMGYGYTF	TGTGCCAGCAGTTCGCGACAGGGGATGGGCTATGGCTACACCTTC
TRBV29-1	TRBJ2-2	15	.	.	CSVVILGEVTGELFF	TGCAGCGTAGTCATCCTCGGGGAGGTCACCGGGGAGCTGTTTTTT
TRBV6-5	TRBJ2-7	16	TRBD1	.	CASSYRQGQGGYEQYF	TGTGCCAGCAGTTACAGGCAAGGACAGGGGGGCTACGAGCAGTACTTC
TRBV7-2	TRBJ1-3	16	.	.	CASSLTYPRVGNTIYF	TGTGCCAGCAGCTTGACATACCCCAGGGTTGGAAACACCATATATTTT
TRBV30	TRBJ1-1	13	TRBD1	.	CAWTGGKNTEAFF	TGTGCCTGGACAGGGGGAAAGAACACTGAAGCTTTCTTT
TRBV4-3	TRBJ1-2	14	TRBD1	.	CASSLSGTGGGYTF	TGCGCCAGCAGTCTTTCCGGGACAGGGGGTGGCTACACCTTC
TRBV7-6	TRBJ1-4	16	TRBD1	.	CASSPLYGTANEKLFF	TGTGCCAGCAGCCCTTTATATGGGACAGCTAATGAAAAACTGTTTTTT
TRBV18	TRBJ1-4	15	.	.	CASSPITGTNEKLFF	TGTGCCAGCTCACCAATAACGGGAACTAATGAAAAACTGTTTTTT
TRBV10-2	TRBJ1-3	15	.	.	CARESPDSGGNTIYF	TGCGCCAGGGAAAGCCCGGACAGCGGTGGAAACACCATATATTTT
TRBV4-3	TRBJ1-2	13	.	.	CASSQDHGYGYTF	TGCGCCAGCAGCCAAGATCACGGCTATGGCTACACCTTC
TRBV7-2	TRBJ1-2	14	TRBD1	.	CASSLETGGYGYTF	TGTGCCAGCAGCTTAGAGACAGGGGGCTATGGCTACACCTTC
TRBV7-8	TRBJ2-7	16	.	.	CASSFGPGQRAYEQYF	TGTGCCAGCAGCTTCGGGCCCGGACAGCGCGCCTACGAGCAGTACTTC
TRBV27	TRBJ1-1	14	.	.	CASSPRQKNTEAFF	TGTGCCAGCAGTCCGAGACAGAAAAACACTGAAGCTTTCTTT
TRBV18	TRBJ2-7	13	.	.	CASSPTGTYEQYF	TGTGCCAGCTCACCGACGGGGACCTACGAGCAGTACTTC
TRBV4-2	TRBJ2-7	15	.	.	CASSQGPGQFYEQYF	TGTGCCAGCAGCCAAGGTCCCGGACAATTTTACGAGCAGTACTTC
TRBV6-5	TRBJ1-5	13	TRBD1	.	CASRGQGRQPQHF	TGTGCCAGCAGGGGACAGGGGAGGCAGCCCCAGCATTTT
TRBV6-6	TRBJ1-5	16	.	.	CASSYFGGYSNQPQHF	TGTGCCAGCAGTTACTTCGGAGGCTATAGCAATCAGCCCCAGCATTTT
TRBV28	TRBJ2-2	14	.	.	CASLRGTNTGELFF	TGTGCCAGTCTACGGGGGACGAACACCGGGGAGCTGTTTTTT
TRBV19	TRBJ2-2	13	.	.	CASSIKGAGELFF	TGTGCCAGTAGTATCAAAGGGGCCGGGGAGCTGTTTTTT
TRBV30	TRBJ1-1	11	TRBD1	.	CAWSQGAEAFF	TGTGCCTGGAGTCAGGGGGCTGAAGCTTTCTTT
TRBV7-8	TRBJ1-2	18	TRBD1	.	CASSFDQGAGLSVLGYTF	TGTGCCAGCAGCTTCGACCAGGGGGCTGGCCTTTCAGTTCTTGGCTACACCTTC
TRBV5-5	TRBJ1-6	15	TRBD1	.	CASSWDRGSNSPLHF	TGTGCCAGCAGCTGGGACAGGGGCTCTAATTCACCCCTCCACTTT
TRBV9	TRBJ2-2	19	TRBD2	.	CASSVGFGLAGGNTGELFF	TGTGCCAGCAGCGTGGGGTTTGGACTAGCGGGGGGCAACACCGGGGAGCTGTTTTTT
TRBV6-6	TRBJ2-3	16	TRBD1	.	CASSIGMTGPGDTQYF	TGTGCCAGCAGTATAGGAATGACAGGGCCGGGAGATACGCAGTATTTT
TRBV7-3	TRBJ1-2	14	.	.	CASSLDGDRYGYTF	TGTGCCAGCAGCTTGGACGGGGATCGCTATGGCTACACCTTC
TRBV29-1	TRBJ1-2	13	.	.	CSVDEAGASGYTF	TGCAGCGTTGACGAAGCGGGCGCTTCTGGCTACACCTTC
TRBV6-5	TRBJ2-7	12	TRBD1	.	CASTGTAYEQYF	TGTGCCAGCACCGGGACAGCCTACGAGCAGTACTTC
TRBV7-2	TRBJ1-1	13	.	.	CASSLGRTLEAFF	TGTGCCAGCAGCTTAGGGCGGACACTTGAAGCTTTCTTT
TRBV7-2	TRBJ2-2	14	TRBD1	few	CASSRDRSTGELFF	TGTGCCAGCAGCCGGGACAGGAGCACCGGGGAGCTGTTTTTT
TRBV25-1	TRBJ1-4	15	TRBD1	once	CASRHATGVGEKLFF	TGTGCCAGCAGACACGCCACAGGGGTGGGAGAAAAACTGTTTTTT
TRBV18	TRBJ2-3	14	TRBD1	.	CASSPRTGGDTQYF	TGTGCCAGCTCACCAAGGACAGGGGGGGATACGCAGTATTTT
TRBV6-5	TRBJ2-7	14	TRBD1	.	CASSYLGGGYEQYF	TGTGCCAGCAGTTACTTAGGGGGCGGATACGAGCAGTACTTC
TRBV4-3	TRBJ2-7	13	TRBD1	.	CASSRGQYDEQYF	TGCGCCAGCAGCCGGGGACAGTACGACGAGCAGTACTTC
TRBV25-1	TRBJ2-7	15	.	.	CASSELDTSVYEQYF	TGTGCCAGCAGTGAATTGGACACGAGTGTTTACGAGCAGTACTTC
TRBV28	TRBJ1-6	15	.	.	CASRGGTGYNSPLHF	TGTGCCAGCAGGGGGGGGACGGGGTATAATTCACCCCTCCACTTT
TRBV19	TRBJ1-2	15	TRBD1	.	CASNYDSGGRYGYTF	TGTGCCAGTAATTACGACTCAGGGGGAAGGTATGGCTACACCTTC
TRBV6-6	TRBJ2-7	14	.	.	CASSRREAFYEQYF	TGTGCCAGCAGTCGGCGCGAGGCATTCTACGAGCAGTACTTC
TRBV27	TRBJ1-1	13	.	.	CASSFQVRGEAFF	TGTGCCAGCAGTTTTCAAGTCCGGGGGGAAGCTTTCTTT
TRBV6-5	TRBJ2-1	15	TRBD2	.	CASSLGLAGGGEQFF	TGTGCCAGCAGTTTGGGACTAGCGGGGGGGGGTGAGCAGTTCTTC
TRBV4-2	TRBJ1-5	14	.	.	CASSFLGGNQPQHF	TGTGCCAGCAGCTTTCTAGGGGGCAATCAGCCCCAGCATTTT
TRBV7-2	TRBJ2-1	16	TRBD2	.	CASSLSRTSGYNEQFF	TGTGCCAGCAGCTTAAGCAGGACTAGCGGCTACAATGAGCAGTTCTTC
TRBV5-3	TRBJ1-2	17	.	once	CARSLVTESPWNYGYTF	TGTGCCAGAAGCTTGGTAACAGAGAGCCCTTGGAACTATGGCTACACCTTC
TRBV14	TRBJ1-1	15	TRBD1	few	CASSHLTGANTEAFF	TGTGCCAGCAGCCATCTGACAGGGGCGAACACTGAAGCTTTCTTT
TRBV19	TRBJ1-5	15	TRBD1	.	CASNPGQAPYQPQHF	TGTGCCAGTAACCCTGGACAGGCCCCTTATCAGCCCCAGCATTTT
TRBV7-2	TRBJ2-3	18	TRBD2	.	CASSTGTSGYPSTDTQYF	TGTGCCAGCAGCACCGGGACTAGCGGCTATCCTAGCACAGATACGCAGTATTTT
TRBV6-5	TRBJ1-6	15	.	few	CASSYGPGGISPLHF	TGTGCCAGCAGTTACGGGCCCGGGGGGATCTCACCCCTCCACTTT
TRBV5-1	TRBJ1-3	14	.	.	CASSLGRQGNTIYF	TGCGCCAGCAGCTTGGGACGACAGGGAAACACCATATATTTT